Listed below are T cell receptor beta chains from one sample, sequenced in a study of regulatory T cells in long-lasting Graves disease. TCRdb re-called the multiplex PCR reads through MiXCR, storing one row per CDR3 protein. In the table there are 400,000 to 500,000 distinct CDR3 sequences, about 15% of which are singletons. This same sample was also taken into another study, of T cells in Graves' hyperthyroidism and ophthalmopathy.

The input for sequencing was peripheral blood mononuclear cells (PBMCs), taken at new diagnosis, from a patient treated with antithyroid drugs. These TCRs come from a woman between 50 and 59 years old with Graves disease. The CDR3 runs from the conserved cysteine through the conserved F or W. D genes are given only for firm matches. The size of a clone is reported for some rows only, either as once, few or many, or as a class for expanded clones.

clone_size,v_call,d_call,j_call,cdr3_nt,cdr3_aa
many,TRBV29-1,TRBD2,TRBJ2-7,TGCAGCTTCACCGGGACTATCTCTACGGTGCAGTACTTC,CSFTGTISTVQYF
few,TRBV27,TRBD2,TRBJ2-1,TGTGCCAGCAGTTTACGACTAGCGGGAGTTTACGAGCAGTTCTTC,CASSLRLAGVYEQFF
many,TRBV7-9,NA,TRBJ2-5,TGTGCCAGCAGCTTAGCGGGGAGTCTAGGTCAAGAGACCCAGTACTTC,CASSLAGSLGQETQYF
many,TRBV18,TRBD2,TRBJ2-2,TGTGCCAGCTCACCGCTAGCGGGAGATAACACCGGGGAGCTGTTTTTT,CASSPLAGDNTGELFF
many,TRBV4-1,NA,TRBJ1-1,TGCGCCAGCAGCCAAGCGGCGGGATCTGAAGCTTTCTTT,CASSQAAGSEAFF
many,TRBV20-1,TRBD2,TRBJ2-5,TGCAGTGCTGCCTCGGGACTAACCCAAGAGACCCAGTACTTC,CSAASGLTQETQYF
many,TRBV20-1,TRBD2,TRBJ2-2,TGCAGTGGGACTAGCGGGCTCCTCGGGGAGCTGTTTTTT,CSGTSGLLGELFF
many,TRBV5-1,TRBD1,TRBJ2-7,TGCGCCAGCAGCTCCGGGACAGGGAACGACGAGCAGTACTTC,CASSSGTGNDEQYF
NA,TRBV18,TRBD1,TRBJ2-7,TGTGCCAGCTCCCTAGAGGGGGCCGGTTGGTTTCGCAACGAGCAGTACTTC,CASSLEGAGWFRNEQYF
NA,TRBV6-1,NA,TRBJ2-1,TGTGCCAGCAGGGGCCCGTCCTACAATGAGCAGTTCTTC,CASRGPSYNEQFF
many,TRBV28,TRBD1,TRBJ2-7,TGTGCCAGCAGTCGGACAGGGGGTGTTTACGAGCAGTACTTC,CASSRTGGVYEQYF
NA,TRBV7-8,TRBD1,TRBJ2-4,TGTGCCAGCAGCTCGGGACAGGGGAAGGCCAAAAACATTCAGTACTTC,CASSSGQGKAKNIQYF
few,TRBV14,NA,TRBJ2-1,TGTGCCAGCAGCCAAGATTTGAGTCCGGGGTATGAGCAGTTCTTC,CASSQDLSPGYEQFF
NA,TRBV6-1,NA,TRBJ2-5,TGTGCCAACAGAGAAGGGACCGTGGAGACCCAGTACTTC,CANREGTVETQYF
NA,TRBV6-5,NA,TRBJ1-5,TGTGCCAGCAGTTCTCTGTATAGCAGTCAGCCCCAGCATTTT,CASSSLYSSQPQHF
NA,TRBV7-2,TRBD1,TRBJ2-3,TGTGCCAGCAGCCTCTCTGGGACAGCGAGCACAGATACGCAGTATTTT,CASSLSGTASTDTQYF
many,TRBV5-1,TRBD2,TRBJ2-1,TGCGCCAGCAGCTCCGGACTAGCGGGAGTTGATGAGCAGTTCTTC,CASSSGLAGVDEQFF
NA,TRBV20-1,NA,TRBJ2-1,TGCAGTGCCCCATCTGGACTGTACAATGAGCAGTTCTTC,CSAPSGLYNEQFF
few,TRBV19,TRBD1,TRBJ2-2,TGTGCCAGTAAAAAACAGGGGGCTGTCGACGGGGAGCTGTTTTTT,CASKKQGAVDGELFF
NA,TRBV7-9,NA,TRBJ2-3,TGTGCCAGCAGCTCGGCTAGACCGATCCGAGATACGCAGTATTTT,CASSSARPIRDTQYF
many,TRBV29-1,TRBD2,TRBJ2-1,TGCAGCGGCTTCACTAGCGGGAGCTACAATGAGCAGTTCTTC,CSGFTSGSYNEQFF
many,TRBV7-9,NA,TRBJ1-2,TGTGCCAGCAGCTTACAGGAGAACTATGGCTACACCTTC,CASSLQENYGYTF
NA,TRBV12-3/TRBV12-4,TRBD1,TRBJ1-4,TGTGCCAGCAGCCCCCCCGCCGGGGACAGGGAAGAAAAACTGTTTTTT,CASSPPAGDREEKLFF
many,TRBV29-1,NA,TRBJ2-7,TGCAGCGTCGGCACGACAGCCACCCTCCACGAGCAGTACTTC,CSVGTTATLHEQYF
few,TRBV24-1,TRBD1,TRBJ2-4,TGTGCCACCAGTGATTTGTTCCCTACAGGGGGCCTAGCCAAAAACATTCAGTACTTC,CATSDLFPTGGLAKNIQYF
many,TRBV2,NA,TRBJ2-2,TGTGCCAGCAGTGCCGGGGGGCGGGGTAACACCGGGGAGCTGTTTTTT,CASSAGGRGNTGELFF
NA,TRBV6-2/TRBV6-3,NA,TRBJ2-7,TGTGCCAGCAGTGAACGGCCAGCCTACGAGCAGTACTTC,CASSERPAYEQYF
many,TRBV20-1,NA,TRBJ2-7,TGCAGTGCTAGAGAATGGGGAAATAGCGGAACCTACGAGCAGTACTTC,CSAREWGNSGTYEQYF
NA,TRBV6-5,NA,TRBJ2-2,TGTGCCAGCAGTTACTCGAAGGCTAGCGACAACACCGGGGAGCTGTTTTTT,CASSYSKASDNTGELFF
NA,TRBV18,NA,TRBJ2-5,TGTGCCAGCTCACCCCCCGGTAGCTACCAAGAGACCCAGTACTTC,CASSPPGSYQETQYF
many,TRBV2,TRBD2,TRBJ2-1,TGTGCCAGCCTGAGGAGCGGGAGCTACAATGAGCAGTTCTTC,CASLRSGSYNEQFF
few,TRBV3-1,TRBD2,TRBJ2-7,TGTGCCAGCAGCCAGGGACTAGCGGAAAACTACGAGCAGTACTTC,CASSQGLAENYEQYF
NA,TRBV28,TRBD1,TRBJ2-5,TGTGCCAGCAGTCCGGGGACAGAGTGGGTGACCCAGTACTTC,CASSPGTEWVTQYF
NA,TRBV6-1,NA,TRBJ1-2,TGTGCCAGCAGAGCCCGTGGGGGGATCTATGGCTACACCTTC,CASRARGGIYGYTF
few,TRBV28,NA,TRBJ2-2,TGTGCCAGCGGGGACTCTAAGAACACCGGGGAGCTGTTTTTT,CASGDSKNTGELFF
many,TRBV20-1,NA,TRBJ1-1,TGCAGTGCAACCCGGAACACTGAAGCTTTCTTT,CSATRNTEAFF
many,TRBV2,NA,TRBJ2-4,TGTGCCAGCAGTGCGGGGCAAGGGCTAGCCAAAAACATTCAGTACTTC,CASSAGQGLAKNIQYF
NA,TRBV10-3,NA,TRBJ2-2,TGTGCCATGGGGGTAGGTGGCGCGAACACCGGGGAGCTGTTTTTT,CAMGVGGANTGELFF
few,TRBV28,TRBD1,TRBJ2-3,TGTGCCAGCAGTGTCGGGGACAGTACTAGCACAGATACGCAGTATTTT,CASSVGDSTSTDTQYF
few,TRBV19,NA,TRBJ2-7,TGTGCCAGTAGTACAACCCCGGGAGTTAGCTACGAGCAGTACTTC,CASSTTPGVSYEQYF
few,TRBV4-1,TRBD2,TRBJ2-1,TGCGCCAGCAGCCAAGTTAGCGGGAGGGTTAATGAGCAGTTCTTC,CASSQVSGRVNEQFF
NA,TRBV2,TRBD1,TRBJ2-2,TGTGCCAGCAGGGGGGACAGGGGGTCCAACACCGGGGAGCTGTTTTTT,CASRGDRGSNTGELFF
many,TRBV12-3/TRBV12-4,TRBD2,TRBJ2-3,TGTGCCAGCAACAACGGACTAGCGGGAGGAGGTTTCACAGATACGCAGTATTTT,CASNNGLAGGGFTDTQYF
few,TRBV7-3,NA,TRBJ2-5,TGTGCCAGCAGCTTAAATATCGGTTGGGGTGAGACCCAGTACTTC,CASSLNIGWGETQYF
many,TRBV13,TRBD1,TRBJ2-7,TGTGCCAGCAGCTTCACGGGACAGAACTACGAGCAGTACTTC,CASSFTGQNYEQYF
NA,TRBV18,NA,TRBJ1-1,TGTGCCAGCTCACCTCAGGATTCGAACACTGAAGCTTTCTTT,CASSPQDSNTEAFF
few,TRBV5-1,NA,TRBJ2-1,TGCGCCAGCAGCCCGGGGGCGGGTGCAAAGCAGTTCTTC,CASSPGAGAKQFF
many,TRBV28,NA,TRBJ2-7,TGTGCCAGCCCCCCTCGGGGAAGTCCGGCTTCCTACGAGCAGTACTTC,CASPPRGSPASYEQYF
few,TRBV5-5,TRBD2,TRBJ2-3,TGTGCCAGCAGCCTGAGGGCGGGTCTAGCGGGGTCCACAGATACGCAGTATTTT,CASSLRAGLAGSTDTQYF
few,TRBV6-5,NA,TRBJ1-5,TGTGCCAGCAGTTTAACCGGGAACAGCCGCAATCAGCCCCAGCATTTT,CASSLTGNSRNQPQHF
many,TRBV6-5,NA,TRBJ2-5,TGTGCCAGCAGTTACTCTTTCGGCCCGGAATGGGAGACCCAGTACTTC,CASSYSFGPEWETQYF
NA,TRBV5-1,TRBD2,TRBJ2-5,TGCGCCAGCAGCTTGGGGACTAGTTTTGAGACCCAGTACTTC,CASSLGTSFETQYF
few,TRBV5-6,TRBD1,TRBJ1-4,TGTGCCAGCAGCTTGGGGACAGGGGGTGAAAAACTGTTTTTT,CASSLGTGGEKLFF
many,TRBV2,TRBD2,TRBJ2-7,TGTGCCAGCAGTGAAATAGCGGGGGTAGTCTACGAGCAGTACTTC,CASSEIAGVVYEQYF
few,TRBV6-4,NA,TRBJ2-5,TGTGCCAGCAGTTACTCGCTCCTACCAGAGCAAGAGACCCAGTACTTC,CASSYSLLPEQETQYF
many,TRBV20-1,TRBD1,TRBJ1-6,TGCAGTGCTAGAGATCTAGGACAGGGTAATTCACCCCTCCACTTT,CSARDLGQGNSPLHF
few,TRBV4-1,TRBD2,TRBJ2-1,TGCGCCAGCAGCCATAGACGTCGGACTAGATGGGACAATGAGCAGTTCTTC,CASSHRRRTRWDNEQFF
few,TRBV7-9,NA,TRBJ2-7,TGTGCCAGCAGCCCACCCGGGCGGGGCGGCGACGAGCAGTACTTC,CASSPPGRGGDEQYF